The rows below give T cell receptor beta chains drawn from one sample of a study of blood T cell repertoires in COVID-19. The protocol was immunoSEQ multiplex PCR, while the TCRdb copy is restricted to in-frame clones and leaves out a portion. The sample carries over 100,000 clones, approximately 90% recorded once. Sequences were obtained from peripheral blood. These receptors were taken from a man between 60 and 75 years old with COVID-19, enrolled during active disease. CDR3s include the opening cysteine and the closing phenylalanine or tryptophan. A D gene is named only where the DNA matches it firmly. Clone size, where shown, is once, few, many, or a class for clones that have expanded.

d_gene,v_gene,j_gene,abundance,CDR3nt,CDR3aa
TRBD1,TRBV27,TRBJ1-1,.,TGTGCCAGCAGTTCCAGGGGGGTATACACTGAAGCTTTCTTT,CASSSRGVYTEAFF
.,TRBV12-3/TRBV12-4,TRBJ2-7,.,TGTGCCAGCAGCCAGGGCCCCTACTACGAGCAGTACTTC,CASSQGPYYEQYF
TRBD1,TRBV5-4,TRBJ1-3,.,TGTGCCAGCAGCACAGGGGGAGACTCCTCTGGAAACACCATATATTTT,CASSTGGDSSGNTIYF
.,TRBV25-1,TRBJ1-2,few,TGTGCCAGCAGTGAATGGGCCAGGGTTAACTATGGCTACACCTTC,CASSEWARVNYGYTF
.,TRBV30,TRBJ2-3,.,TGTGCCTGGAACCCCCGGGCAGGGAAGTTAGATACGCAGTATTTT,CAWNPRAGKLDTQYF
TRBD1,TRBV10-2,TRBJ2-7,.,TGCGCCAGCAGTCCCGGGACAGGGGTTTACGAGCAGTACTTC,CASSPGTGVYEQYF
.,TRBV11-2,TRBJ2-7,.,TGTGCCAGCAGCTTAGTCAGGGGCTCCTACGAGCAGTACTTC,CASSLVRGSYEQYF
.,TRBV25-1,TRBJ2-7,.,TGTGCCAGCAGTTGGGACATAGAGCAGTACTTC,CASSWDIEQYF
TRBD1,TRBV19,TRBJ1-1,once,TGTGCCAGTAGTGACCCAGGGGGCGCGGAGACTGAAGCTTTCTTT,CASSDPGGAETEAFF
.,TRBV27,TRBJ1-4,.,TGTGCCAGCAGGAATTGGGGAGCGAATGAAAAACTGTTTTTT,CASRNWGANEKLFF
TRBD1,TRBV30,TRBJ1-2,.,TGTGCCTGGAACAGGGACAGGCCCTATGGCTACACCTTC,CAWNRDRPYGYTF
.,TRBV9,TRBJ1-1,.,TGTGCCAGCAGCGTAGGGACATCAACAACTGAAGCTTTCTTT,CASSVGTSTTEAFF
.,TRBV18,TRBJ2-2,.,TGTGCCAGCTCACCTCCGGCAATAGGATGGAGCGGGGAGCTGTTTTTT,CASSPPAIGWSGELFF
.,TRBV5-4,TRBJ1-1,.,TGTGCCAGCAGCTTGCAGTCGGGAATGAACACTGAAGCTTTCTTT,CASSLQSGMNTEAFF
TRBD1,TRBV6-2/TRBV6-3,TRBJ2-7,.,TGTGCCAGCAGTTACTCGTCGACAGGGTTGGGATCCTACGAGCAGTACTTC,CASSYSSTGLGSYEQYF
.,TRBV30,TRBJ2-5,.,TGTGCCTGGAGCCCGGGACAAACAGAGACCCAGTACTTC,CAWSPGQTETQYF
.,TRBV5-5,TRBJ1-1,.,TGTGCCAGCAGCTTGGCGTGGGGCAACCTTGAAGCTTTCTTT,CASSLAWGNLEAFF
TRBD1,TRBV4-2,TRBJ1-2,.,TGTGCCAGCAGCCAAGAAGGCGGACAGGCCGATGGCTACACCTTC,CASSQEGGQADGYTF
.,TRBV4-1,TRBJ2-2,.,TGCGCCAGCAGCCCCCCAGTGCCTGACGGGGAGCTGTTTTTT,CASSPPVPDGELFF
.,TRBV7-9,TRBJ1-1,.,TGTGCCAGCAGCTTAGCAGGGGTGAACACTGAAGCTTTCTTT,CASSLAGVNTEAFF
.,TRBV3-1/TRBV3-2,TRBJ2-7,few,TGTGCCAGCACGTGGGGGGGGGCTGCCTACGAGCAGTACTTC,CASTWGGAAYEQYF
.,TRBV11-2,TRBJ2-3,.,TGTGCCAGCAGCTTAGAGCGGACACACTACACAGATACGCAGTATTTT,CASSLERTHYTDTQYF
.,TRBV9,TRBJ1-2,.,TGTGCCAGCAGCGTGTCCGGTTTATATGGCTACACCTTC,CASSVSGLYGYTF
.,TRBV19,TRBJ1-6,few,TGTGCCAGTAGGTCAGGAGGTCGATACGATTCACCCCTCCACTTT,CASRSGGRYDSPLHF
.,TRBV30,TRBJ1-3,.,TGTGCCTGGGAAAGGGACTCCCGAGGAAACACCATATATTTT,CAWERDSRGNTIYF
TRBD1,TRBV5-1,TRBJ2-7,.,TGCGCCAGCAGCTTGGACGGACAGGGTTACGAGCAGTACTTC,CASSLDGQGYEQYF
.,TRBV6-2/TRBV6-3,TRBJ1-4,.,TGTGCCAGCGGCCGAGACGGGGTTGTTGGTGAAAAACTGTTTTTT,CASGRDGVVGEKLFF
.,TRBV10-2,TRBJ2-3,.,TGCGCCAGCAGTGTTTTAAAAGGGAGAACAGATACGCAGTATTTT,CASSVLKGRTDTQYF
TRBD2,TRBV5-1,TRBJ2-3,once,TGCGCCAGCAGCTTGGAACTAGCGGGGGGCTCAAGAGATACGCAGTATTTT,CASSLELAGGSRDTQYF
.,TRBV10-3,TRBJ2-6,.,TGTGCCATCGGGGCCAGGGGAGACCCTGGGGCCAACGTCCTGACTTTC,CAIGARGDPGANVLTF
TRBD1,TRBV5-1,TRBJ2-2,once,TGCGCCAGCAGCCTGAGGGGACAGGGGGCCACCGGGGAGCTGTTTTTT,CASSLRGQGATGELFF